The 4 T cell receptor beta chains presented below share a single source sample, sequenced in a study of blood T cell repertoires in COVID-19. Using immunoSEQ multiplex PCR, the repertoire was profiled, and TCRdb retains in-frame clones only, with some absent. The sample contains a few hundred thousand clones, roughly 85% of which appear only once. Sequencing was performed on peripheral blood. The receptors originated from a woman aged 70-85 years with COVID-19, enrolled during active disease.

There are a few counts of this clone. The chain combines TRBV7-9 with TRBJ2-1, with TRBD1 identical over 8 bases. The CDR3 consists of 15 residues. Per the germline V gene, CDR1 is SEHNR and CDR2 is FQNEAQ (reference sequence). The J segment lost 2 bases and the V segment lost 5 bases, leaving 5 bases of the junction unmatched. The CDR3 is CASSPRGQAYNEQFF. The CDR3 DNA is TGTGCCAGCAGCCCGCGGGGACAGGCCTACAATGAGCAGTTCTTC.

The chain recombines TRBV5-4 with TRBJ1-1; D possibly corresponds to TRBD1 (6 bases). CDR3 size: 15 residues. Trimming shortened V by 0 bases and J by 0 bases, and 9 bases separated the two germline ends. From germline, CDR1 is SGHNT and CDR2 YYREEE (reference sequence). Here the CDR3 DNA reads TGTGCCAGCAGCTTGGGGGGACATCTGAACACTGAAGCTTTCTTT. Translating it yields CASSLGGHLNTEAFF.

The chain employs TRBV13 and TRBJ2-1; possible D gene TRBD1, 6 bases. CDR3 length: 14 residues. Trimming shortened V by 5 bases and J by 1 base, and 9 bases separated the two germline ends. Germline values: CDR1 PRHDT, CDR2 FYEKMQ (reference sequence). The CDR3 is CASSRGGSYNEQFF. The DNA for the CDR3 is TGTGCCAGCAGCCGAGGGGGATCCTACAATGAGCAGTTCTTC.

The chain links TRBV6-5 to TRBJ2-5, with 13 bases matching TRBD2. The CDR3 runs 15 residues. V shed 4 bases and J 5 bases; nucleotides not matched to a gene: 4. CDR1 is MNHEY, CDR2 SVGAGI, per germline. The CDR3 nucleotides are TGTGCCAGCAGTTCCTGGACTAGCGGGAGTGAGACCCAGTACTTC. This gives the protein CASSSWTSGSETQYF.